These 29 T cell receptor beta chains share one sample of origin, sequenced in a study of blood T cell repertoires in COVID-19. TCRdb's table, derived via immunoSEQ multiplex PCR, lists solely in-frame clones and lacks some. The table lists a few hundred thousand clones, around 87% of them singletons. Sequencing was performed on peripheral blood. The receptor set was obtained from a woman aged 45-65 years with acute or convalescent COVID-19.

This clone appeared once. The V call is TRBV2, the J call TRBJ2-1; 12 nucleotides line up with TRBD1. Germline lookup yields CDR1 SNHLY and CDR2 FYNNEI. V was pared by 6 bases and J by 5 bases, with 8 bases of the junction left unmatched. The CDR3 has 16 amino acids. CDR3 nucleotide sequence: TGTGCCAGCAGCGAGGGACAGGGGGCGGGGGACAATGAGCAGTTCTTC. This gives the protein CASSEGQGAGDNEQFF.

J is TRBJ1-5 and V is TRBV27; 7 bases are shared with TRBD1. Trimming at V came to 2 bases and at J to 2 bases, leaving 9 bases not matched to a gene. The germline V gene encodes CDR1 MNHEY and CDR2 SMNVEV (reference sequence). The CDR3 spans 17 residues. The CDR3 DNA reads TGTGCCAGCAGTTTAGGCAACAGGGGCGTCGGCAATCAGCCCCAGCATTTT. Its translation is CASSLGNRGVGNQPQHF.

The chain employs TRBV2 and TRBJ1-1, with 7 bases fitting TRBD1. This CDR3 has 14 residues. V trimming: 5 bases; J trimming: 7 bases; junction bases outside the gene matches: 10. Germline CDR1 is SNHLY and CDR2 is FYNNEI. CDR3 sequence reads: CASSPYRGSNEAFF. The CDR3 nucleotides are TGTGCCAGCAGTCCATACAGGGGTTCAAATGAAGCTTTCTTT.

This clone showed up just once. This rearrangement joins TRBV10-3 to TRBJ2-3; 7 bases map to TRBD2. The CDR3 extends over 17 amino acids. With V trimmed by 3 bases and J by 3 bases, 12 bases remained unmatched. Germline V lookup: CDR1 ENHRY, CDR2 SYGVKD. The CDR3 sequence: CAISDRAAGDSTDTQYF. The DNA of the CDR3 is TGTGCCATCAGTGATAGAGCGGCGGGAGATTCTACAGATACGCAGTATTTT.

J is TRBJ1-2 and V is TRBV24-1; unclear D gene. V was cut by 3 bases and J by 4 bases, with 8 bases left in between. Germline assignment: CDR1 KGHDR and CDR2 SFDVKD. CDR3 length: 13 residues. The CDR3 reads CATSDRYGYGYTF. The DNA for the CDR3 is TGTGCCACCAGTGATCGCTACGGCTATGGCTACACCTTC.

The gene calls are TRBV5-1 and TRBJ1-1, with 7 bases identical to TRBD1. Trimming took 0 bases from V and 5 from J; bases not matched to a gene: 10. CDR3 length equals 16 residues. In germline, CDR1 is SGHRS, CDR2 YFSETQ. The CDR3, as DNA: TGCGCCAGCAGCTTGGGACAGGGTAACGTTAGGACTGAAGCTTTCTTT. It encodes CASSLGQGNVRTEAFF.

The V call is TRBV5-4, the J call TRBJ2-7; D gene ambiguous. This CDR3 comprises 12 residues. V was trimmed by 0 bases and J by 7 bases, leaving 8 bases between them. Germline CDR1 reads SGHNT; CDR2 reads YYREEE (reference sequence). The CDR3, as DNA: TGTGCCAGCAGCTTGGATAGTCAAGAGCAGTACTTC. Its translation: CASSLDSQEQYF.

A few counts support this clone. The chain joins TRBV7-6 to TRBJ2-7, with D possibly matching TRBD2 (6 bases). The V gene lost 5 bases and the J gene lost 3 bases, with 17 bases spanning the gap. The CDR3 is 15 amino acids. Germline assignment: CDR1 SGHVS and CDR2 FNYEAQ. For the CDR3, the DNA is TGTGCCAGCAGCACCGAGGGGACTCCTTACTACGAGCAGTACTTC. Its translation is CASSTEGTPYYEQYF.

This sequence joins TRBV4-2 and TRBJ1-5; D gene unclear. CDR1 is LGHNA, CDR2 YNFKEQ, per germline. The CDR3 loop spans 14 amino acids. Trimming took 1 base from V and 0 from J, leaving 4 bases between them. CDR3 coding DNA: TGTGCCAGCAGCCAAGCACTTAGCAATCAGCCCCAGCATTTT. Protein sequence: CASSQALSNQPQHF.

This clone was recorded only once. The rearrangement joins TRBV28 to TRBJ1-6; 11 nucleotides match TRBD1. J lost 10 bases, V lost 5 bases, and 7 bases had no gene match. The germline V gene has CDR1 MDHEN and CDR2 SYDVKM. This CDR3 has 15 residues. The CDR3 DNA is TGTGCCAGCAGTCCGGACAGGGGGCGATACTCACCCCTCCACTTT. It translates to CASSPDRGRYSPLHF. The full variable domain, completed using reference TRBV28 and TRBJ1-6, is DVKVTQSSRYLVKRTGEKVFLECVQDMDHENMFWYRQDPGLGLRLIYFSYDVKMKEKGDIPEGYSVSREKKERFSLILESASTNQTSMYLCASSPDRGRYSPLHFGNGTRLTVT.

The sample holds a few counts of this clone. The chain employs TRBV20-1 and TRBJ1-1; no firm D call. The CDR3 consists of 14 residues. The V and J ends lost 3 bases and 1 base respectively, with 12 bases between them. CDR1 DFQATT and CDR2 SNEGSKA come from the germline V gene (reference sequence). DNA of the CDR3: TGCAGTGCTAGTACCGGCGGGCGGAACACTGAAGCTTTCTTT. Amino acids: CSASTGGRNTEAFF.

The rearrangement uses TRBV7-2 and TRBJ2-7; TRBD2 aligns across 8 bases. Germline V gene lookup returns CDR1 SGHTA and CDR2 FQGNSA. V lost 3 bases to trimming and J lost 4 bases; unmatched junction nucleotides: 5. The CDR3 sequence is 14 residues long. Here the CDR3 reads CASSFGTSRYEQYF. The CDR3 DNA sequence: TGTGCCAGCAGCTTCGGGACTAGTAGGTACGAGCAGTACTTC.

The rearrangement joins TRBV2 to TRBJ1-6; 7 bases map to TRBD1. The CDR3 is made up of 14 amino acids. V lost 4 bases and J lost 7; bases outside the gene matches: 4. The V gene's germline CDR1 is SNHLY and CDR2 FYNNEI. CDR3 region: CASSVQGTNSPLHF. The CDR3 coding sequence is TGTGCCAGCAGTGTACAGGGGACCAATTCACCCCTCCACTTT.

CDR3 region: CASRGTQVGQAASYNEQFF. Written as DNA, the CDR3 is TGTGCAAGTCGCGGTACGCAAGTAGGACAGGCAGCATCCTACAATGAGCAGTTCTTC. The chain uses TRBV12-2 and TRBJ2-1; the table's D call, TRBD1, has no DNA check behind it. TRBV12-2 is a documented pseudogene. This CDR3 comprises 19 residues.

J is TRBJ2-7 and V is TRBV27; 12 bases align to TRBD2. CDR1 MNHEY and CDR2 SMNVEV come from the germline V gene (reference sequence). The CDR3 runs 16 residues. Unmatched junction bases numbered 9, after V lost 4 bases and J lost 5 bases. The CDR3, as DNA: TGTGCCAGCAGTTCAAGACTAGCGGGAGATCTGGACGAGCAGTACTTC. Translating gives CASSSRLAGDLDEQYF.

This chain joins TRBV2 and TRBJ2-1, with D unclear. From germline, CDR1 is SNHLY and CDR2 FYNNEI. V lost 2 bases to trimming and J lost 9 bases, with 11 bases between them. This CDR3 has 13 residues. The CDR3 coding sequence is TGTGCCAGCAGTGAATTATGGCAGGCTGAGCAGTTCTTC. Amino acids: CASSELWQAEQFF.

The gene calls are TRBV6-5 and TRBJ1-1, with a possible D match to TRBD1 (5 bases). CDR3 length equals 16 residues. Trimming removed 0 bases at V and 6 bases at J, with 17 bases between. The V gene's germline CDR1 is MNHEY and CDR2 SVGAGI. The CDR3 region has the DNA TGTGCCAGCAGTTACTCCCTCCAGGGAAGCTCCCCTGAAGCTTTCTTT. Translating it yields CASSYSLQGSSPEAFF.

This clone was recorded only once. The rearrangement uses TRBV5-1 and TRBJ1-1; 7 nucleotides agree with TRBD1. The length of the CDR3 is 14 residues. Germline V lookup: CDR1 SGHRS, CDR2 YFSETQ. Unmatched junction bases numbered 6, after V lost 0 bases and J lost 7 bases. The CDR3 reads CASSLGQGGDEAFF. DNA of the CDR3: TGCGCCAGCAGCTTGGGACAGGGCGGAGATGAAGCTTTCTTT.

This chain connects TRBV27 to TRBJ2-7, with 9 nucleotides matching TRBD1. This CDR3 spans 14 amino acids. Germline V gives CDR1 MNHEY, CDR2 SMNVEV (reference sequence). With 8 bases clipped from V and 4 bases from J, the junction kept 9 bases outside the gene matches. Here the CDR3 DNA reads TGTGCCAGCGGGGAACAGGGGGCAGAATACGAGCAGTACTTC. Its translation: CASGEQGAEYEQYF.

The chain combines TRBV3-1 (or the pseudogene TRBV3-2) with TRBJ1-2; 12 nucleotides agree with TRBD1. V dropped 7 bases and J dropped 7; count of bases not matched to a gene: 7. Germline CDR1 reads LGHDT; CDR2 reads YNNKEL (reference sequence). This CDR3 has 14 residues. CDR3 loop: CASTARDRGLGYTF. Here the CDR3 DNA reads TGTGCCAGCACCGCCCGGGACAGGGGGCTTGGCTACACCTTC.

This clone was seen just once. The chain combines TRBV7-2 with TRBJ2-7; the match to TRBD1 covers 9 bases. The germline V gene has CDR1 SGHTA and CDR2 FQGNSA. CDR3 size: 14 residues. J lost 3 bases, V lost 5 bases, and 5 bases had no gene match. The CDR3 DNA reads as TGTGCCAGCAGCCCACGGGGACAGGGCTACGAGCAGTACTTC. Translated: CASSPRGQGYEQYF.

The chain carries TRBV27 and TRBJ2-7; 8 nucleotides match TRBD2. Germline lookup yields CDR1 MNHEY and CDR2 SMNVEV (reference sequence). The CDR3 spans 15 residues. J was trimmed by 3 bases and V by 9 bases; bases with no gene match: 13. CDR3 in amino acids: CASSSGQRESYEQYF. CDR3 nucleotide sequence: TGTGCCAGTTCTAGTGGGCAGCGGGAGAGCTACGAGCAGTACTTC.

The genes are TRBV7-9 and TRBJ1-5; the D is unclear. With 4 bases removed from V and 10 bases from J, the gap between germline ends came to 14 bases. The CDR3 is 13 amino acids. Germline CDR1 and CDR2: SEHNR and FQNEAQ (reference sequence). The CDR3 bases are TGTGCCAGCAGCTGGAAGCGTGGAGGACCCCAGCATTTT. This sequence encodes CASSWKRGGPQHF.

The chain employs TRBV6-6 and TRBJ2-7; 8 bases fit TRBD2. Germline CDR1 and CDR2: MNHNY and SVGAGI (reference sequence). Trimming removed 0 bases from V and 2 bases from J; junction bases left unmatched: 6. This CDR3 has 16 amino acids. The CDR3 coding sequence is TGTGCCAGCAGTTACTCAGGGACTAGAGATCCCTACGAGCAGTACTTC. Amino acids: CASSYSGTRDPYEQYF.

This clone was counted once. The J gene is TRBJ2-7, the V gene TRBV30; 8 nucleotides line up with TRBD2. The CDR3 is 16 amino acids. From germline, CDR1 is GTSNPN and CDR2 SVGIG (reference sequence). The J segment lost 6 bases and the V segment lost 0 bases, leaving 13 bases of the junction unmatched. The CDR3 region is CAWSVTQSGRGSEQYF. The CDR3 bases are TGTGCCTGGAGTGTAACCCAGAGCGGGAGAGGGTCCGAGCAGTACTTC.

The V gene is TRBV6-2 or TRBV6-3, the J gene TRBJ2-7; possible D gene TRBD2, 7 bases. The CDR3 extends over 16 amino acids. Germline-derived CDR1 and CDR2 are MNHEY and SVGEGT. V was clipped by 2 bases and J by 0 bases, with 14 bases between them. The CDR3 coding sequence is TGTGCCAGCAGTTACCCAAGCGGGACATCCTCCTACGAGCAGTACTTC. It encodes CASSYPSGTSSYEQYF.

The V and J genes are TRBV12-5 and TRBJ2-3; 7 bases align to TRBD1. Trimming cost V 6 bases and J 1 base; bases outside gene matches: 13. The CDR3 is made up of 17 amino acids. Germline-derived CDR1 and CDR2 are LGHNT and FRNRAP. In nucleotides, the CDR3 is TGTGCTAGTGGCCCCGGTGACAGGGAACGGGGCACAGATACGCAGTATTTT. It encodes CASGPGDRERGTDTQYF.

V usage is TRBV7-9 and J usage is TRBJ2-6; 9 bases fit TRBD1. V shed 5 bases, J shed 0 bases, and the junction held 5 bases outside the gene matches. Per the germline V gene, CDR1 is SEHNR and CDR2 is FQNEAQ (reference sequence). CDR3 length: 17 amino acids. In DNA, the CDR3 is TGTGCCAGCAGCCCCAGGACAGGGGACTCTGGGGCCAACGTCCTGACTTTC. Residues: CASSPRTGDSGANVLTF.

This chain links TRBV23-1 with TRBJ2-5; D call uncertain. TRBV23-1 is an ORF; its function is uncertain. This CDR3 is built from 15 residues. Trimming cost V 0 bases and J 5 bases, with 13 bases left between them. This chain's CDR3 is CASSQSPACEETQYF. As DNA, the CDR3 is TGCGCCAGCAGTCAATCCCCCGCGTGCGAGGAGACCCAGTACTTC.